A selection of T cell receptor beta chains follows, all from one sample in a study of blood T cell repertoires in COVID-19. The data were produced by immunoSEQ multiplex PCR, yet TCRdb's version contains in-frame clones alone and is incomplete. The data hold about 230,000 clones, with roughly 80% observed a single time. Sequenced material: peripheral blood. Receptors were obtained from a woman in her 70s with active or convalescent COVID-19. The CDR3 runs from the conserved cysteine through the conserved F or W. A D gene is named only where the DNA matches it firmly. The listing skips clone size in some rows; elsewhere it reads once, few, many or a size class.

V: TRBV5-5
size: -
J: TRBJ1-6
D: -
CDR3: CASSWEQGSNSPLHF
DNA: TGTGCCAGCAGCTGGGAACAGGGAAGTAATTCACCCCTCCACTTT

V: TRBV18
size: -
J: TRBJ1-1
D: -
CDR3: CASSPPVVGRNTEAFF
DNA: TGTGCCAGCTCACCACCGGTGGTGGGCAGGAACACTGAAGCTTTCTTT

V: TRBV7-9
size: few
J: TRBJ2-5
D: -
CDR3: CASSLAGGFQETQYF
DNA: TGTGCCAGCAGCTTAGCTGGGGGGTTCCAAGAGACCCAGTACTTC

V: TRBV11-2
size: -
J: TRBJ1-1
D: -
CDR3: CASSLVSDTEAFF
DNA: TGTGCCAGCAGCCTAGTATCCGACACTGAAGCTTTCTTT

V: TRBV5-1
size: -
J: TRBJ2-2
D: TRBD2
CDR3: CASRPSSGSFGELFF
DNA: TGCGCCAGCAGGCCCTCTAGCGGGAGTTTCGGGGAGCTGTTTTTT

V: TRBV5-4
size: -
J: TRBJ2-5
D: TRBD2
CDR3: CASSFAGATETQYF
DNA: TGTGCCAGCAGCTTCGCGGGAGCGACGGAGACCCAGTACTTC

V: TRBV27
size: -
J: TRBJ1-5
D: -
CDR3: CASSLGGVVSNQPQHF
DNA: TGTGCCAGCAGTTTAGGAGGGGTTGTGAGCAATCAGCCCCAGCATTTT

V: TRBV7-9
size: once
J: TRBJ1-2
D: -
CDR3: CASSLLTGSGYTF
DNA: TGTGCCAGCAGCTTATTGACAGGTAGTGGCTACACCTTC

V: TRBV5-4
size: -
J: TRBJ2-5
D: -
CDR3: CASSEGTSQETQYF
DNA: TGTGCCAGCAGCGAAGGGACTTCCCAAGAGACCCAGTACTTC

V: TRBV24-1
size: few
J: TRBJ2-1
D: -
CDR3: CATSETGRNEQFF
DNA: TGTGCCACCAGCGAGACAGGGAGGAATGAGCAGTTCTTC

V: TRBV19
size: -
J: TRBJ1-2
D: -
CDR3: CASSLDSSYGYTF
DNA: TGTGCCAGTAGTCTTGACAGCAGTTATGGCTACACCTTC

V: TRBV14
size: -
J: TRBJ2-5
D: -
CDR3: CASSQGTSRETQYF
DNA: TGTGCCAGCAGCCAAGGTACCTCCAGGGAGACCCAGTACTTC

V: TRBV27
size: -
J: TRBJ2-7
D: TRBD1
CDR3: CASSRGTGPYEQYF
DNA: TGTGCCAGCAGTCGGGGGACAGGCCCCTACGAGCAGTACTTC

V: TRBV7-9
size: few
J: TRBJ2-5
D: -
CDR3: CASSQQDETQYF
DNA: TGTGCCAGCAGCCAGCAGGATGAGACCCAGTACTTC

V: TRBV24-1
size: -
J: TRBJ2-1
D: -
CDR3: CATGEGQGANFNEQFF
DNA: TGTGCCACCGGGGAGGGGCAGGGGGCAAATTTCAATGAGCAGTTCTTC

V: TRBV6-1
size: -
J: TRBJ1-2
D: -
CDR3: CASSEDDQAGYTF
DNA: TGTGCCAGCAGTGAAGATGACCAGGCGGGCTACACCTTC

V: TRBV5-1
size: -
J: TRBJ1-2
D: TRBD1
CDR3: CASSAMLGQGHGYTF
DNA: TGCGCCAGCAGCGCAATGCTGGGACAGGGGCATGGCTACACCTTC

V: TRBV7-9
size: -
J: TRBJ2-1
D: TRBD2
CDR3: CASTLRPREGLYNEQFF
DNA: TGTGCCAGCACCCTCAGACCACGGGAGGGCCTATACAATGAGCAGTTCTTC

V: TRBV25-1
size: once
J: TRBJ1-6
D: -
CDR3: CASSASQGGFSPLHF
DNA: TGTGCCAGCAGTGCATCACAGGGAGGGTTTTCACCCCTCCACTTT

V: TRBV5-4
size: -
J: TRBJ1-1
D: -
CDR3: CASSLKQQLNTEAFF
DNA: TGTGCCAGCAGCTTAAAACAGCAGCTAAACACTGAAGCTTTCTTT

V: TRBV6-5
size: -
J: TRBJ1-1
D: -
CDR3: CASSYGFGQLNTEAFF
DNA: TGTGCCAGCAGTTACGGGTTTGGACAGCTGAACACTGAAGCTTTCTTT

V: TRBV9
size: -
J: TRBJ1-3
D: -
CDR3: CASSVEGASGNTIYF
DNA: TGTGCCAGCAGCGTGGAGGGCGCCTCTGGAAACACCATATATTTT

V: TRBV7-6
size: -
J: TRBJ1-2
D: TRBD1
CDR3: CASSFGTGTRSDYGYTF
DNA: TGTGCCAGCAGCTTTGGGACAGGGACACGAAGTGACTATGGCTACACCTTC

V: TRBV19
size: once
J: TRBJ1-4
D: -
CDR3: CASSQQAGYEKLFF
DNA: TGTGCCAGTAGTCAACAGGCAGGGTATGAAAAACTGTTTTTT

V: TRBV15
size: -
J: TRBJ1-1
D: -
CDR3: CATSRAGRRTEAFF
DNA: TGTGCCACCAGCAGGGCAGGGAGGAGGACTGAAGCTTTCTTT

V: TRBV4-2
size: -
J: TRBJ2-2
D: TRBD1
CDR3: CASSLGQGLTNTGELFF
DNA: TGTGCCAGCAGCCTAGGACAGGGCTTAACGAACACCGGGGAGCTGTTTTTT

V: TRBV28
size: -
J: TRBJ2-7
D: -
CDR3: CASSLGGGLDSYEQYF
DNA: TGTGCCAGCAGTTTAGGCGGAGGGCTTGACTCCTACGAGCAGTACTTC

V: TRBV28
size: -
J: TRBJ2-7
D: -
CDR3: CASSLFSIGGYEQYF
DNA: TGTGCCAGCAGTTTATTCTCAATAGGGGGTTACGAGCAGTACTTC

V: TRBV18
size: -
J: TRBJ2-1
D: TRBD2
CDR3: CASSPMAGGTNEQFF
DNA: TGTGCCAGCTCACCAATGGCGGGAGGGACAAATGAGCAGTTCTTC

V: TRBV3-1/TRBV3-2
size: -
J: TRBJ1-2
D: -
CDR3: CASSQDNGVLSGYTF
DNA: TGTGCCAGCAGCCAAGATAACGGAGTTCTCTCTGGCTACACCTTC

V: TRBV5-1
size: -
J: TRBJ2-5
D: -
CDR3: CASSLNSGTQETQYF
DNA: TGCGCCAGCAGCTTGAATAGCGGTACACAAGAGACCCAGTACTTC

V: TRBV11-2
size: -
J: TRBJ1-6
D: TRBD1
CDR3: CASSFEQGPRSPLHF
DNA: TGTGCCAGCAGCTTTGAACAGGGGCCCCGTTCGCCCCTCCACTTT

V: TRBV27
size: few
J: TRBJ1-1
D: -
CDR3: CASSLEVAGNTEAFF
DNA: TGTGCCAGCAGTTTAGAGGTGGCGGGGAACACTGAAGCTTTCTTT

V: TRBV19
size: -
J: TRBJ1-5
D: -
CDR3: CASNFPGGNQPQHF
DNA: TGTGCCAGTAACTTCCCGGGGGGCAATCAGCCCCAGCATTTT

V: TRBV5-1
size: few
J: TRBJ2-5
D: -
CDR3: CASSLNLAQETQYF
DNA: TGCGCCAGCAGCTTGAATCTAGCCCAAGAGACCCAGTACTTC

V: TRBV24-1
size: -
J: TRBJ1-1
D: TRBD1
CDR3: CATRPPGGNTEAFF
DNA: TGTGCCACCAGGCCCCCAGGGGGAAACACTGAAGCTTTCTTT

V: TRBV5-5
size: -
J: TRBJ1-2
D: -
CDR3: CASTRGGAYGYTF
DNA: TGTGCCAGCACGCGGGGGGGTGCTTATGGCTACACCTTC

V: TRBV7-8
size: -
J: TRBJ2-1
D: TRBD2
CDR3: CASSSEREWLSEQFF
DNA: TGTGCCAGCAGCTCTGAGCGGGAGTGGCTTTCCGAGCAGTTCTTC

V: TRBV19
size: -
J: TRBJ2-3
D: TRBD2
CDR3: CASSPAGGFADTQYF
DNA: TGTGCCAGTAGCCCGGCGGGGGGATTCGCAGATACGCAGTATTTT

V: TRBV10-3
size: -
J: TRBJ2-1
D: TRBD2
CDR3: CATSGTSGYNEQFF
DNA: TGTGCCACCTCCGGGACTAGCGGATACAATGAGCAGTTCTTC

V: TRBV28
size: once
J: TRBJ2-7
D: TRBD1
CDR3: CASSPGTGGYEQYF
DNA: TGTGCCAGCAGTCCCGGGACAGGGGGCTACGAGCAGTACTTC

V: TRBV29-1
size: -
J: TRBJ1-1
D: -
CDR3: CSVWGPNTEAFF
DNA: TGCAGCGTTTGGGGCCCGAACACTGAAGCTTTCTTT